These 10 T cell receptor beta chains were all obtained from the same sample, sequenced in a study of T cell clonotyping in hematopoietic cell transplantation. Clones were sequenced by immunoSEQ multiplex PCR, and TCRdb holds only the in-frame ones, with some missing. The sample consists of some 4,200 clones, around 96% of them appearing once. The specimen was peripheral blood mononuclear cells, collected 30 days after allogeneic stem cell transplant. These receptors were obtained from a male patient aged 70-85 years who had an allogeneic stem cell transplant from an unrelated donor, so T cells may come from the graft donor. Some clones in this sample may be carry-over from other donors' samples.

V and J are TRBV10-1 and TRBJ1-1, with D possibly matching TRBD1 (5 bases). CDR3 length equals 14 residues. CDR1 WNHNN and CDR2 SYGVQD come from the germline V gene (reference sequence). The germline V and J ends were trimmed by 4 bases and 1 base, with 10 bases remaining between them. The CDR3 region is CASSAHGQNTEAFF. CDR3 nucleotides: TGCGCCAGCAGTGCTCACGGACAGAACACTGAAGCTTTCTTT.

The chain links TRBV15 to TRBJ2-4; 13 positions match TRBD2. The CDR3 length is 20 residues. CDR1 is LNHNV and CDR2 is YYDKDF in the germline V gene (reference sequence). After removal of 3 bases from V and 0 bases from J, the junction contained 11 bases not matched to a gene. The CDR3 loop reads CATSRSPPGTSGVAKNIQYF. The CDR3 DNA sequence: TGTGCCACCAGCAGGTCCCCCCCCGGGACTAGCGGGGTAGCCAAAAACATTCAGTACTTC.

The chain links TRBV9 to TRBJ2-2; 8 positions match TRBD2. Germline lookup yields CDR1 SGDLS and CDR2 YYNGEE. The CDR3 totals 18 residues. The V gene end was trimmed by 0 bases and the J gene end by 4 bases; junction bases not matched to a gene: 11. CDR3 in amino acids: CASSVVRGAGAFTGELFF. The DNA for the CDR3 is TGTGCCAGCAGCGTAGTCAGGGGAGCGGGAGCTTTCACCGGGGAGCTGTTTTTT.

This chain connects TRBV5-1 to TRBJ1-1; TRBD1 aligns across 7 bases. Unmatched junction bases numbered 9, after V lost 4 bases and J lost 0 bases. The germline gives CDR1 SGHRS, CDR2 YFSETQ. The CDR3 covers 16 residues. CDR3 sequence: CASSPRQGRVNTEAFF. The CDR3, as DNA: TGCGCCAGCAGCCCGAGACAGGGTAGGGTGAACACTGAAGCTTTCTTT.

The chain links TRBV15 to TRBJ1-1; 8 nucleotides agree with TRBD1. Germline CDR1 is LNHNV and CDR2 is YYDKDF (reference sequence). This CDR3 comprises 11 residues. The junction had 5 bases not matched to a gene; V was cut back by 9 bases and J by 8 bases. The CDR3 loop reads CATGQGSEAFF. CDR3 DNA: TGTGCCACAGGACAGGGCTCCGAAGCTTTCTTT.

The V call is TRBV30, the J call TRBJ2-1; perhaps TRBD2 as D (5 bases). CDR1 GTSNPN and CDR2 SVGIG come from the germline V gene (reference sequence). The CDR3 extends over 11 amino acids. V was clipped by 4 bases and J by 6 bases, with 7 bases between them. CDR3 nucleotide sequence: TGTGCCTGGAATCGGGGCAATGAGCAGTTCTTC. It encodes CAWNRGNEQFF.

The chain joins TRBV18 to TRBJ1-4, with D possibly being TRBD1 (5 bases). CDR3 size: 15 residues. Germline V CDR1 and CDR2: KGHSH, LQKENI. Trimming removed 4 bases at V and 0 bases at J, with 9 bases between. This chain's CDR3 is CASSQIGATNEKLFF. The CDR3 region has the DNA TGTGCCAGCTCACAAATAGGGGCAACTAATGAAAAACTGTTTTTT. Supplemented by reference TRBV18 and TRBJ1-4, the full variable domain reads NAGVMQNPRHLVRRRGQEARLRCSPMKGHSHVYWYRQLPEEGLKFMVYLQKENIIDESGMPKERFSAEFPKEGPSILRIQQVVRGDSAAYFCASSQIGATNEKLFFGSGTQLSVL.

The genes are TRBV5-4 and TRBJ1-2; a possible D gene is TRBD1 (5 bases). The CDR3 extends over 15 amino acids. CDR1 and CDR2 from the germline V gene are SGHNT and YYREEE (reference sequence). V was clipped by 4 bases and J by 5 bases, with 18 bases between them. The CDR3 sequence is CASSAGHPWEYGYTF. CDR3 nucleotide sequence: TGTGCCAGCAGCGCTGGACACCCATGGGAGTATGGCTACACCTTC.

The V and J genes are TRBV7-9 and TRBJ2-7, with 7 nucleotides matching TRBD2. Losses at the gene ends were 2 bases for V and 6 bases for J; bases not matched to a gene: 10. The CDR3 totals 15 residues. CDR1 and CDR2 from the germline V gene are SEHNR and FQNEAQ (reference sequence). CDR3 sequence (DNA): TGTGCCAGCAGCTTATGGGCGGGAGACCCTCTCGAGCAGTACTTC. It yields the protein CASSLWAGDPLEQYF.

The chain uses TRBV19 and TRBJ2-2; 11 bases agree with TRBD2. V gave up 6 bases and J gave up 4 bases; unmatched junction bases: 4. The CDR3 is 15 amino acids. Germline loops: CDR1 LNHDA, CDR2 SQIVND (reference sequence). The CDR3 region has the DNA TGTGCCAGTAGGAGACTAGCGGGATCCACCGGGGAGCTGTTTTTT. Protein product: CASRRLAGSTGELFF.